This paragraph reports one T cell receptor (beta chain). Donors of Cohort 3 who recovered were those that had two negative PCRs, clearance, or symptom resolution. The data belong to a study of blood T cell repertoires in COVID-19. About the study: The cDNA or gDNA used as material had been derived from T cells, B-cell-depleted T cells, or PBMCs.

In the original analysis: Estimated nucleated cell counts came from reference gene primer amplification. Produced via immunoSEQ multiplex PCR; TCRdb's table is partial and in-frame only. D and trimming were read from the DNA, whereas the V and J calls and clone size are those reported in that table. The sample contains about 200,000 clones, 89% of which appear only once. J lost 5 bases, V lost 0 bases, and 5 bases had no gene match. The CDR3 covers 15 residues. CDR1 is SGDLS, CDR2 YYNGEE, per germline. The chain is built from TRBV9 and TRBJ2-7; 10 nucleotides match TRBD1. The clonotype comes from a young woman who had recovered from COVID-19. The specimen sequenced was PBMCs or T cells enriched from blood (not recorded which). CDR3 coding DNA: TGTGCCAGCAGCGTAGGCGGGACAGGGGTTGACGAGCAGTACTTC. Its protein product is CASSVGGTGVDEQYF.